This entry lists 24 T cell receptor beta chains sequenced from one sample in a study of blood T cells in healthy people across ages. Through a sample-barcoded 5' primer and a J-beta primer mix, a second PCR was run for roughly 7 to 11 cycles. TCRdb recomputed calls from the 5' RACE reads with MiXCR, one row per CDR3 protein. The sample holds approximately 1.5 million distinct CDR3 sequences, about 32% seen once. The sample was blood. These receptors all stem from a woman under 40 in good health.

This chain uses TRBV5-1 with TRBJ2-5; 8 nucleotides line up with TRBD1. This CDR3 is built from 17 residues. Germline lookup yields CDR1 SGHRS and CDR2 YFSETQ. J lost 1 base, V lost 3 bases, and 11 bases had no gene match. The CDR3 loop is CASSSGAGGQTQETQYF. The DNA for the CDR3 is TGCGCCAGCAGCTCCGGCGCAGGGGGCCAGACCCAAGAGACCCAGTACTTC.

As to this clonotype: The junction does not match germline at one end; this may be a read error. The V and J genes are TRBV7-2 and TRBJ2-3; maybe TRBD2 (5 bases). Germline V gene data show CDR1 as SGHTA and CDR2 as FQGNSA. The CDR3 has 13 amino acids. CDR3 coding DNA: TGTGCCAACAGCTTAGGGTCCCTAGCAGCGCAGTATTTT. It yields the protein CANSLGSLAAQYF.

The chain combines TRBV11-1 with TRBJ2-2; 12 bases are a match to TRBD2. Germline lookup yields CDR1 SGHAT and CDR2 FQDESV (reference sequence). The trim removed 5 bases at V and 2 bases at J, leaving 6 bases unmatched. The CDR3 is made up of 17 amino acids. The CDR3 DNA sequence: TGTGCCAGCAGCCCCGGACTAGCGGGGTCCAACACCGGGGAGCTGTTTTTT. This translates into CASSPGLAGSNTGELFF.

This chain connects TRBV5-1 to TRBJ2-3; a weak D match, TRBD1 (5 bases). Per the germline V gene, CDR1 is SGHRS and CDR2 is YFSETQ. The CDR3 contains 16 residues. V was shortened by 4 bases and J by 2 bases, with 17 bases between the two germline ends. DNA of the CDR3: TGCGCCAGCAGCGCCTTCCCCGACAGAACCACAGATACGCAGTATTTT. Encoded protein: CASSAFPDRTTDTQYF.

This clonotype was seen only a few times. The chain uses TRBV6-6 and TRBJ1-2, with no clear D. Trimming shortened V by 2 bases and J by 4 bases, and 11 bases separated the two germline ends. Germline V gene data show CDR1 as MNHNY and CDR2 as SVGAGI (reference sequence). The CDR3 sequence is 14 residues long. The CDR3 region has the DNA TGTGCCAGCAGTTACCGTGACGGGCCCTATGGCTACACCTTC. Protein product: CASSYRDGPYGYTF.

This clonotype was counted a single time. This chain links TRBV20-1 with TRBJ2-3; unclear D gene. This CDR3 is built from 14 residues. The germline V and J ends were trimmed by 4 bases and 2 bases, with 13 bases remaining between them. CDR1 and CDR2 from the germline V gene are DFQATT and SNEGSKA (reference sequence). CDR3 sequence reads: CSAKRPTYTDTQYF. The CDR3 DNA is TGCAGTGCTAAGAGGCCTACCTACACAGATACGCAGTATTTT.

This clonotype was counted between two and nine times. V usage is TRBV14 and J usage is TRBJ2-7, with 9 bases fitting TRBD1. V was pared by 2 bases and J by 0 bases, with 5 bases of the junction left unmatched. In germline, CDR1 is SGHDN, CDR2 FVKESK. This CDR3 has 16 amino acids. In DNA, the CDR3 is TGTGCCAGCAGCCAATGGTGGGACAGGGCCTCCTACGAGCAGTACTTC. This codes for CASSQWWDRASYEQYF.

The rearrangement joins TRBV11-2 to TRBJ2-5; no definite D call. Trimming stripped 5 bases from V and 2 bases from J, with 18 bases between. Germline assignment: CDR1 SGHAT and CDR2 FQNNGV. The CDR3 has 16 residues. CDR3 sequence reads: CASSQLLARAQETQYF. CDR3 bases: TGTGCCAGCAGCCAACTATTGGCTAGAGCTCAAGAGACCCAGTACTTC.

The chain uses TRBV4-1 and TRBJ2-7; D is tentatively TRBD1 or TRBD2 (5 bases each). V dropped 4 bases and J dropped 3 bases, with 16 bases sitting between them. CDR1 and CDR2 (germline): MGHRA, YSYEKL. The CDR3 contains 15 residues. The CDR3 coding sequence is TGCGCCAGCAGCCGAGAGTCCGGGGCTAGCTACGAGCAGTACTTC. Amino acids: CASSRESGASYEQYF.

The DNA of the CDR3 is TGTGCCAGCAGCCTAAAGGGGACGGCCTCAGGGTACGAGCAGTACTTC. This sequence encodes CASSLKGTASGYEQYF. V is TRBV27 and J is TRBJ2-7; the D call may be TRBD1 or TRBD2 (5 bases each). This CDR3 comprises 16 residues. Germline V gene data show CDR1 as MNHEY and CDR2 as SMNVEV (reference sequence). Trimming removed 6 bases from V and 4 bases from J, with 22 bases in between.

The V and J genes are TRBV5-5 and TRBJ2-2; 7 bases match TRBD2. There are 14 residues in the CDR3. The germline CDR1 and CDR2 sequences are SGHKS and YYEKEE (reference sequence). Germline trimming cut 4 bases from V and 9 bases from J; bases unmatched to any gene: 9. CDR3 DNA: TGTGCCAGCAGCACCGGGACTACCATCAGGGAGCTGTTTTTT. Translating it yields CASSTGTTIRELFF.

This chain links TRBV27 with TRBJ1-2, with D unclear. CDR1 is MNHEY and CDR2 is SMNVEV in the germline V gene (reference sequence). V was clipped by 5 bases and J by 4 bases, with 17 bases between them. The CDR3 runs 15 residues. CDR3 loop: CASSPAGSYSYGYTF. CDR3 nucleotides: TGTGCCAGCAGTCCCGCTGGCAGTTATAGCTATGGCTACACCTTC.

The chain carries TRBV14 and TRBJ1-6; 8 bases line up with TRBD1. With 2 bases clipped from V and 9 bases from J, the junction kept 12 bases outside the gene matches. CDR3 length equals 17 residues. The germline V gene encodes CDR1 SGHDN and CDR2 FVKESK. CDR3 loop: CASSQKLRGLVVSPLHF. The CDR3 region has the DNA TGTGCCAGCAGCCAAAAACTCAGGGGGCTGGTGGTTTCACCCCTCCACTTT.

A few counts support this clonotype. The chain links TRBV29-1 to TRBJ1-2, with D perhaps TRBD1 (5 bases). Per germline, CDR1 SQVTM and CDR2 ANQGSEA. V was shortened by 5 bases and J by 7 bases, with 20 bases between the two germline ends. CDR3 length: 14 residues. The CDR3 bases are TGCAGCGTTAAGCTCCAGGGAAATCTTGGTGGCTACACCTTC. Protein sequence: CSVKLQGNLGGYTF.

This clonotype was detected a few times. The gene calls are TRBV6-2 or TRBV6-3 and TRBJ1-5, with D maybe TRBD1 (5 bases). The CDR3 covers 16 residues. V was shortened by 5 bases and J by 7 bases, with 21 bases between the two germline ends. Germline V lookup: CDR1 MNHEY, CDR2 SVGEGT. The CDR3 reads CASSPQNGRRGQPQHF. The CDR3 DNA reads TGTGCCAGCAGTCCGCAAAACGGACGGAGGGGACAGCCCCAGCATTTT.

The CDR3 protein is CSAPKVHDETQYF. The DNA for the CDR3 is TGCAGTGCTCCAAAGGTACATGATGAGACCCAGTACTTC. The chain uses TRBV20-1 and TRBJ2-5; D remains unclear. The CDR3 consists of 13 residues. V was pared by 5 bases and J by 5 bases, with 15 bases between. Looked up from germline, CDR1 is DFQATT and CDR2 is SNEGSKA (reference sequence).

V usage is TRBV5-8 and J usage is TRBJ2-3, with D maybe TRBD1 (5 bases). Germline CDR1 is SGHTS and CDR2 is YDEGEE. CDR3 size: 15 residues. V lost 7 bases and J 2 bases, leaving 17 bases between the germline ends. CDR3 loop: CASVSPGYYTDTQYF. The CDR3, as DNA: TGTGCCAGCGTCTCCCCAGGGTACTACACAGATACGCAGTATTTT.

The CDR3, as DNA: TGTGCCAGCAGTCCCGGTGCTCTCCCCATAGCGGGCCTGGGGGATTACAATGAGCAGTTCTTC. Its translation: CASSPGALPIAGLGDYNEQFF. This sequence joins TRBV27 and TRBJ2-1; TRBD2 matches 7 bases. The germline CDR1 and CDR2 sequences are MNHEY and SMNVEV (reference sequence). Germline trimming cut 5 bases from V and 4 bases from J; bases unmatched to any gene: 26. This CDR3 contains 21 residues.

This clonotype was detected many times. V usage is TRBV11-2 and J usage is TRBJ1-2; 7 bases are a match to TRBD1. Per the germline V gene, CDR1 is SGHAT and CDR2 is FQNNGV. The ends lost 0 bases at V and 6 bases at J; junction bases unmatched: 16. The CDR3 contains 18 residues. Here the CDR3 reads CASSLERLGTDVWDGYTF. CDR3 DNA sequence: TGTGCCAGCAGCTTAGAGCGGTTGGGGACAGATGTGTGGGATGGCTACACCTTC. Using reference TRBV11-2 and TRBJ1-2 for the parts outside the CDR3, the full variable domain is EAGVAQSPRYKIIEKRQSVAFWCNPISGHATLYWYQQILGQGPKLLIQFQNNGVVDDSQLPKDRFSAERLKGVDSTLKIQPAKLEDSAVYLCASSLERLGTDVWDGYTFGSGTRLTVV.

This clonotype was detected a few times. As DNA, the CDR3 is TGTGCCAGCAGTGGTAGTTTTGGCGGGAGTTCCTACAATGAGCAGTTCTTC. Translation gives CASSGSFGGSSYNEQFF. The J gene is TRBJ2-1, the V gene TRBV6-2 or TRBV6-3, with TRBD2 matching over 7 bases. Germline CDR1 MNHEY, CDR2 SVGEGT. The CDR3 has 17 amino acids. With V trimmed by 5 bases and J by 1 base, 11 bases remained unmatched.

This clonotype was counted only a few times. The chain has TRBV9 and TRBJ2-7; maybe TRBD2 (5 bases). Germline CDR1 reads SGDLS; CDR2 reads YYNGEE. The ends were cut back, 0 bases at V and 7 bases at J, with 23 bases in the middle. This CDR3 region has 17 residues. As DNA, the CDR3 is TGTGCCAGCAGCGTAGCTACGTCGACGCTGGCTTCGGGAGAGCAGTACTTC. Translating it yields CASSVATSTLASGEQYF.

This sequence joins TRBV20-1 and TRBJ2-1, with D hard to call. Per germline, CDR1 DFQATT and CDR2 SNEGSKA (reference sequence). V dropped 1 base and J dropped 8 bases, with 6 bases sitting between them. The CDR3 contains 11 residues. The CDR3 DNA follows: TGCAGTGCTAGAGTTGCGGATGAGCAGTTCTTC. This sequence encodes CSARVADEQFF.

A few counts support this clonotype. The V gene is TRBV6-1, the J gene TRBJ1-5; possible D gene TRBD1, 5 bases. CDR3 length equals 16 residues. V shed 4 bases and J shed 2 bases, with 15 bases lying between them. Germline CDR1 MNHNS, CDR2 SASEGT. This CDR3 is CASSASGGKGNQPQHF. Written as DNA, the CDR3 is TGTGCCAGCAGTGCCTCCGGGGGAAAGGGCAATCAGCCCCAGCATTTT.

Many counts were recorded for this clonotype. The chain recombines TRBV20-1 with TRBJ2-1; possibly TRBD1 for D (6 bases). The germline gives CDR1 DFQATT, CDR2 SNEGSKA (reference sequence). This CDR3 is 15 amino acids long. V lost 2 bases to trimming and J lost 9 bases, with 20 bases between them. This chain's CDR3 is CSARPSEQGWGEQFF. The CDR3 DNA reads as TGCAGTGCTAGACCAAGCGAACAGGGTTGGGGTGAGCAGTTCTTC.